This TCR beta chain derives from a study of blood T cell repertoires in COVID-19. In the study overall: PBMCs, B-cell-depleted T cells, or T cells provided the cDNA or gDNA that made up the material.

The CDR3 runs to 16 residues. Per germline, CDR1 KGHDR and CDR2 SFDVKD. Deletions cut 6 bases from V and 5 bases from J, with 21 bases between. In the original analysis: Reference gene primer amplification gave nucleated cell count estimates. Measured with immunoSEQ multiplex PCR; TCRdb has only the in-frame clones, and not every one. The V and J calls and the clone size are those of that table, but D and trimming were determined from the DNA. The sample includes 98,000 or so clones, roughly nine tenths of them seen just once. Sequences were obtained from peripheral blood. This clonotype originated in a man in his 60s with COVID-19, enrolled during active disease. V is TRBV24-1 and J is TRBJ1-2, with a weak D call TRBD1 (6 bases). This CDR3 is CATSSNTGPLWYGYTF. Written as DNA, the CDR3 is TGTGCCACCAGTTCTAATACAGGGCCTTTGTGGTATGGCTACACCTTC.